This TCR beta chain came from a study of neurological immune-mediated disorders. Trimming pared 2 bases from V and 5 bases from J, leaving 15 bases between. This CDR3 has 16 amino acids. Germline V CDR1 and CDR2: LNHNV, YYDKDF (reference sequence). The unsorted libraries originated from 2 million PBMCs that had been stored at -80 C. This clonotype came up many times. Its specificity is unknown. The authors produced cDNA by 5'RACE using 10-nucleotide random UMIs. Each CDR3 protein gets one entry after TCRdb re-called the 5' RACE reads with MiXCR. The data show tens of thousands of distinct CDR3 sequences, approximately 15% seen once. Study outcomes and limitations: The greatest degree of TCR clonal expansion was observed in HTLV-1-associated myelopathy, with the lowest in multiple sclerosis, below that of healthy controls.

The TCR was taken from a man aged 65-85 years in good health. This chain joins TRBV15 and TRBJ1-4, with D perhaps TRBD1 (6 bases). What was sequenced was PBMCs. The CDR3 bases are TGTGCCACCAGCAGAAGAGGGACACCTACAAATGAAAAACTGTTTTTT. This translates into CATSRRGTPTNEKLFF.